Listed below are T cell receptor beta chains from one sample, sequenced in a study of shared clonotypes between healthy human individuals. Clones were sequenced by immunoSEQ multiplex PCR, and TCRdb holds only the in-frame ones, with some missing. The sample consists of 2 million to 2.5 million clones, approximately 94% of them appearing once. The specimen sequenced was naive CD4+ T cells sorted from blood. The receptors originated from a young man in good health. Each CDR3 is given with its conserved first and last residue. The D gene is left open where the match is weak. Not all rows give a size; the values are once, few, many and, for expanded clones, a class.

d_call j_call clone_size v_call cdr3_nt cdr3_aa
. TRBJ1-6 . TRBV6-1 TGTGCCACCAGGGTCTTGGGGTCACCCCTCCACTTT CATRVLGSPLHF
TRBD2 TRBJ2-7 . TRBV15 TGTGCCACCAGCAGAGGAGGACTAGCGGGTGAGCAGTACTTC CATSRGGLAGEQYF
TRBD2 TRBJ2-2 . TRBV7-9 TGTGCCAGCAGCCCTAGGACTAGCCTAGGTTCGGGGGAGCTGTTTTTT CASSPRTSLGSGELFF
. TRBJ2-2 . TRBV7-2 TGTGCCAGCAGCCGACAGGCCACCGGGGAGCTGTTTTTT CASSRQATGELFF
. TRBJ1-6 . TRBV2 TGTGCCAGCAGTGAAGCCGGGACAAGGAATTCACCCCTCCACTTT CASSEAGTRNSPLHF
TRBD2 TRBJ2-3 . TRBV5-4 TGTGCCAGCAGCCCCGGGACTAGCCCCACAGATACGCAGTATTTT CASSPGTSPTDTQYF
. TRBJ2-7 . TRBV7-2 TGTGCCAGCAGCTTAGAGCTATACTACGAGCAGTACTTC CASSLELYYEQYF
. TRBJ1-1 . TRBV11-2 TGTGCCAGCAGCTCACCAAGCGGGGGACGCGACACTGAAGCTTTCTTT CASSSPSGGRDTEAFF
TRBD1 TRBJ2-3 once TRBV5-4 TGTGCCAGCAGCGAAAGACAGGGGGCGCCGACAGATACGCAGTATTTT CASSERQGAPTDTQYF
. TRBJ2-5 once TRBV18 TGTGCCAGCTCACCTATCCACCAAGAGACCCAGTACTTC CASSPIHQETQYF
TRBD2 TRBJ2-7 . TRBV18 TGTGCCAGCTCACCACCAGCCTCCGGGGGGGGCTCCCACGAGCAGTACTTC CASSPPASGGGSHEQYF
. TRBJ2-7 . TRBV27 TGTGCCAGCAGTTTTAAGGGGTTCTCCTACGAGCAGTACTTC CASSFKGFSYEQYF
TRBD1 TRBJ2-3 . TRBV19 TGTGCCAGTAGTATAGCAGGACAGGGTTGGGATACGCAGTATTTT CASSIAGQGWDTQYF